This TCR beta chain was sequenced during a study of identical twins. General observations from the study: Within twin pairs, the out-of-frame alpha sequences they shared showed excess low generation probability.

This clonotype was counted ten times or more. Its antigen is still unknown. The V and J ends lost 4 bases and 1 base respectively, with 10 bases between them. Germline CDR1 and CDR2: KGHSY and FQNENV. CDR3 length: 14 residues. Healthy Caucasians made up all donors. Each CDR3 protein is one row after TCRdb ran MiXCR on the 5' RACE reads. In the table there are about 240,000 distinct CDR3 sequences, about 10% of which are singletons. The rearrangement links TRBV16 to TRBJ1-1; D is undetermined. Source material: memory T cells sorted from blood. This sequence was found in a man aged 50 to 60 in good health. CDR3 DNA: TGTGCCAGCAGCCCCCGACGGGGGAACACTGAAGCTTTCTTT. Protein: CASSPRRGNTEAFF.